Sequencing of this T cell receptor beta chain was carried out in a study of blood T cell repertoires in COVID-19. In the study overall: COVID-19 samples, acute and convalescent, were from the United States, Italy and Spain. From T cells, B-cell-depleted T cells, or PBMCs came the material, which was cDNA or gDNA.

As handled by the study authors: Nucleated cell number was recorded as an estimate derived from reference gene primer amplification. Assay used: immunoSEQ multiplex PCR; TCRdb lists only in-frame clones, some missing. The DNA gave D and trimming, while V, J and clone size come from that table. The sample has 120,000 to 150,000 clones, about 76% seen once. This clone has more than one count but fewer than ten. Source material: peripheral blood. The sequence was collected from a man of 80 years or more with acute or convalescent COVID-19.

The CDR3 spells CASSSAGTGGGTFYGYTF. The DNA for the CDR3 is TGTGCCAGCTCATCAGCCGGGACAGGGGGCGGTACTTTCTATGGCTACACCTTC. The genes are TRBV18 and TRBJ1-2; 12 nucleotides line up with TRBD1. J gave up 4 bases and V 5 bases, and 14 bases lay outside the gene matches. This CDR3 contains 18 residues. Germline lookup yields CDR1 KGHSH and CDR2 LQKENI.